The subject of this entry is one T cell receptor beta chain. Its antigen is not known. The junction and the germline gene differ at one end; a read error may be behind it. Per germline, CDR1 LNHDA and CDR2 SQIVND (reference sequence). The CDR3 loop spans 14 amino acids. The PCR used 60 Vbeta and 13 Jbeta primers. Data came from immunoSEQ multiplex PCR; TCRdb stores just in-frame clones and leaves some out. The sample includes 110,000 or so clones, about 81% seen only once; the top ten take 1.5% to 2%. The source of the sample is a study of cytomegalovirus exposure and HLA in healthy donors. Study outcomes and limitations: A later analysis, which compared TCR beta chains of equal frequency, found the HLA-associated ones more clonally expanded. Earlier analysis looked at TCR beta V segments, and most were productive about 90% or about 30% of the time.

The gene calls are TRBV19 and TRBJ2-7; the match to TRBD2 covers 13 bases. Sequencing was carried out using PBMCs. The origin of this receptor is a man aged 35 to 55 in good health and CMV-seronegative. This CDR3 is CASSMGGLAGALDF. The CDR3 DNA is TGTGCCAGTAGTATGGGTGGACTAGCGGGGGCTTTGGACTTC. The complete variable domain, with remaining parts taken from reference TRBV19 and TRBJ2-7, reads DGGITQSPKYLFRKEGQNVTLSCEQNLNHDAMYWYRQDPGQGLRLIYYSQIVNDFQKGDIAEGYSVSREKKESFPLTVTSAQKNPTAFYLCASSMGGLAGALDFGPGTRLTVT.